These 8 T cell receptor beta chains were all obtained from the same sample, sequenced in a study of cytomegalovirus exposure and HLA in healthy donors. PCR employed 60 Vbeta and 13 Jbeta primers. The assay was immunoSEQ multiplex PCR, and TCRdb's table has in-frame clones only and misses some. The table shows roughly 140,000 clones, with 68% occurring only once. Sequencing used PBMCs. Receptor source: a man aged 55 to 70 in good health and CMV-seronegative.

The chain uses TRBV15 and TRBJ2-5; 7 bases are a match to TRBD2. Looked up from germline, CDR1 is LNHNV and CDR2 is YYDKDF (reference sequence). This CDR3 comprises 15 residues. V trimming: 0 bases; J trimming: 5 bases; junction bases outside the gene matches: 6. CDR3 region: CATSREGEGRETQYF. DNA of the CDR3: TGTGCCACCAGCAGAGAGGGGGAGGGCAGGGAGACCCAGTACTTC.

The chain employs TRBV5-4 and TRBJ1-4; D gene unclear. The CDR3 runs 12 residues. Germline CDR1 SGHNT, CDR2 YYREEE (reference sequence). Trimming pared 3 bases from V and 8 bases from J, leaving 8 bases between. The CDR3 region has the DNA TGTGCCAGCAGCTCCCCGGGAGAAAAACTGTTTTTT. Protein: CASSSPGEKLFF.

In this sample, this clone turned up once. The chain uses TRBV14 and TRBJ2-2, with TRBD1 identical over 10 bases. The CDR3 runs 16 residues. The germline V gene encodes CDR1 SGHDN and CDR2 FVKESK. The J segment lost 4 bases and the V segment lost 4 bases, leaving 6 bases of the junction unmatched. The CDR3 loop is CASSRRQGALTGELFF. Here the CDR3 DNA reads TGTGCCAGCAGCCGTCGACAGGGGGCGCTCACCGGGGAGCTGTTTTTT.

The genes are TRBV30 and TRBJ2-7, with 7 positions matching TRBD1. V gave up 1 base and J gave up 0 bases; unmatched junction bases: 3. This CDR3 has 14 amino acids. Germline V lookup: CDR1 GTSNPN, CDR2 SVGIG (reference sequence). The CDR3 spells CAWSEGQFSYEQYF. The CDR3, as DNA: TGTGCCTGGAGTGAGGGACAGTTCTCCTACGAGCAGTACTTC.

V gene TRBV27 combines with J gene TRBJ1-3; possible D gene TRBD1, 5 bases. The germline CDR1 and CDR2 sequences are MNHEY and SMNVEV (reference sequence). This CDR3 contains 15 residues. V lost 2 bases, J lost 3 bases, and 11 bases lay in between. The CDR3: CASSLKGEVGNTIYF. CDR3 nucleotide sequence: TGTGCCAGCAGTTTAAAAGGGGAGGTTGGAAACACCATATATTTT.

This chain links TRBV7-8 with TRBJ1-6; the D gene is possibly TRBD1 (6 bases). V lost 8 bases and J lost 0, with 26 bases in between. The CDR3 totals 20 residues. CDR1 SGHVS and CDR2 FQNEAQ come from the germline V gene. Here the CDR3 DNA reads TGTGCCAGCGATCACGTGGGGGCACGGACCCCTAACTCCTATAATTCACCCCTCCACTTT. Translation gives CASDHVGARTPNSYNSPLHF.

This clone was seen only once. This chain joins TRBV7-3 and TRBJ2-2, with 8 nucleotides matching TRBD1. The CDR3 is 15 amino acids. Germline lookup yields CDR1 SGHTA and CDR2 FQGTGA. V shed 4 bases, J shed 8 bases, and the junction held 9 bases outside the gene matches. The DNA of the CDR3 is TGTGCCAGCAGCTCGTGGACAGGGCAGGCGGGGGAGCTGTTTTTT. Protein product: CASSSWTGQAGELFF.

This clone occurred once. The chain recombines TRBV5-4 with TRBJ2-4, with D perhaps matching TRBD2 (6 bases). V lost 5 bases and J 0 bases, leaving 24 bases between the germline ends. This CDR3 has 19 amino acids. Germline CDR1 and CDR2: SGHNT and YYREEE (reference sequence). This chain's CDR3 is CASRGVILGRTIAKNIQYF. Here the CDR3 DNA reads TGTGCCAGCAGGGGGGTCATTCTGGGGCGGACTATAGCCAAAAACATTCAGTACTTC.